The 30 T cell receptor beta chains below come from one sample, sequenced in a study of CD8 T cells in Susac syndrome (dated by TCRdb to the late 2010s). Library method: the immunoSEQ multiplex PCR assay. RNA was extracted using the RNeasy kit, and 0.5 to 1 microgram was reverse transcribed with random hexamers. TCRdb reprocessed the public reads (quality trimming at Q25 with fastp, clone calling with MiXCR) and kept in-frame beta chains. Identical CDR3 proteins give one entry, which carries the most common genes and DNA. The sample includes roughly 150,000 distinct CDR3 sequences, with approximately 95% observed a single time. The ten biggest clones cover 0.16% of the sample. Sequencing was performed on CD4+ T cells from PBMCs. The receptors come from a human donor with Susac syndrome.

This rearrangement joins TRBV20-1 to TRBJ2-5; D may match TRBD1 or TRBD2 (6 bases each). Trimming shortened V by 6 bases and J by 3 bases, and 17 bases separated the two germline ends. The germline CDR1 and CDR2 sequences are DFQATT and SNEGSKA (reference sequence). This CDR3 comprises 14 residues. The CDR3 loop reads CSAMVRRGEETQYF. CDR3 nucleotide sequence: TGCAGTGCCATGGTCCGAAGGGGGGAAGAGACCCAGTACTTC.

V gene TRBV29-1 combines with J gene TRBJ1-3; TRBD1 is a possible D gene (5 bases). Germline CDR1 reads SQVTM; CDR2 reads ANQGSEA. CDR3 size: 12 residues. Trimming pared 7 bases from V and 0 bases from J, leaving 7 bases between. CDR3 DNA: TGCAGCGCGGACACCTCTGGAAACACCATATATTTT. It translates to CSADTSGNTIYF.

The V and J genes are TRBV2 and TRBJ1-2; D gene uncertain. The CDR3 totals 15 residues. Trimming took off 3 bases at V and 0 bases at J, with 11 bases between the two ends. CDR1 is SNHLY, CDR2 FYNNEI, per germline. The CDR3 loop is CASSDTAIPNYGYTF. As DNA, the CDR3 is TGTGCCAGCAGTGATACGGCCATTCCTAACTATGGCTACACCTTC.

This sequence joins TRBV9 and TRBJ2-5, with D possibly being TRBD2 (6 bases). The length of the CDR3 is 15 residues. V dropped 4 bases and J dropped 2 bases, with 15 bases sitting between them. Per the germline V gene, CDR1 is SGDLS and CDR2 is YYNGEE. CDR3 sequence (DNA): TGTGCCAGCAGCCAGACGGGGGTCCAACAAGAGACCCAGTACTTC. Residues: CASSQTGVQQETQYF. Filled out from reference TRBV9 and TRBJ2-5, the complete variable domain reads DSGVTQTPKHLITATGQRVTLRCSPRSGDLSVYWYQQSLDQGLQFLIQYYNGEERAKGNILERFSAQQFPDLHSELNLSSLELGDSALYFCASSQTGVQQETQYFGPGTRLLVL.

This chain joins TRBV7-9 and TRBJ1-2; weak D call: TRBD1 (5 bases). This CDR3 spans 14 amino acids. Germline CDR1 and CDR2: SEHNR and FQNEAQ (reference sequence). V dropped 7 bases and J dropped 2 bases, with 14 bases sitting between them. The CDR3 is CASTLTGWNYGYTF. CDR3 DNA sequence: TGTGCCAGCACCCTAACAGGCTGGAACTATGGCTACACCTTC.

The genes are TRBV9 and TRBJ1-6, with D maybe TRBD1 (6 bases). Germline lookup yields CDR1 SGDLS and CDR2 YYNGEE. The CDR3 totals 15 residues. The germline V and J ends were trimmed by 4 bases and 6 bases, with 14 bases remaining between them. CDR3 nucleotide sequence: TGTGCCAGCAGCCCCGCCAGGGGAGTTAATTCACCCCTCCACTTT. Its translation is CASSPARGVNSPLHF.

This chain uses TRBV12-3 or TRBV12-4 with TRBJ2-7; D remains unclear. This CDR3 has 14 amino acids. Trimming took off 5 bases at V and 7 bases at J, with 18 bases between the two ends. The CDR3 nucleotides read TGTGCCAGCAGTAAATCCCTCAAGGCCCCTGAGCAGTACTTC. It is translated as CASSKSLKAPEQYF.

V usage is TRBV7-8 and J usage is TRBJ2-2, with D perhaps TRBD2 (7 bases). CDR1 is SGHVS and CDR2 is FQNEAQ in the germline V gene. The ends were cut back, 4 bases at V and 3 bases at J, with 15 bases in the middle. The CDR3 is made up of 16 amino acids. CDR3 nucleotide sequence: TGTGCCAGCAGCTCCATGGCGGGGGCGGACACCGGGGAGCTGTTTTTT. Its translation: CASSSMAGADTGELFF.

The gene calls are TRBV15 and TRBJ2-5, with 16 bases that match TRBD2. The CDR3 loop spans 17 amino acids. V shed 5 bases, J shed 4 bases, and the junction held 7 bases outside the gene matches. The germline V gene has CDR1 LNHNV and CDR2 YYDKDF (reference sequence). Here the CDR3 reads CATSSGTSGGASETQYF. The CDR3 DNA sequence: TGTGCCACCAGCTCCGGGACTAGCGGGGGGGCCTCAGAGACCCAGTACTTC.

The J gene is TRBJ1-2, the V gene TRBV25-1, with D perhaps matching TRBD1 (5 bases). V lost 6 bases and J lost 4, with 12 bases in between. Germline CDR1 is MGHDK and CDR2 is SYGVNS. The CDR3 sequence is 13 residues long. CDR3 protein: CASRDDSSYGYTF. The DNA for the CDR3 is TGTGCCAGCAGGGACGACAGTTCCTATGGCTACACCTTC.

The V call is TRBV23-1, the J call TRBJ2-5; 9 bases are shared with TRBD2. TRBV23-1 is an open reading frame, and its role is uncertain. J gave up 2 bases and V 0 bases, and 7 bases lay outside the gene matches. The CDR3 runs 17 residues. In DNA, the CDR3 is TGCGCCAGCAGTCAATCTGGAAGCGGGGGGCCGCAAGAGACCCAGTACTTC. It encodes CASSQSGSGGPQETQYF.

The chain has TRBV4-1 and TRBJ1-4, with a possible D match to TRBD1 (5 bases). CDR1 and CDR2 (germline): MGHRA, YSYEKL. The CDR3 has 14 residues. The V end lost 4 bases, the J end lost 8 bases, and 14 bases lay between the germline ends. The CDR3 coding sequence is TGCGCCAGCAGCCCCGTCGGGACGCGAGAAAAACTGTTTTTT. Its protein is CASSPVGTREKLFF.

This chain links TRBV29-1 with TRBJ2-2; D unresolved. The CDR3 is 14 residues long. In germline, CDR1 is SQVTM, CDR2 ANQGSEA. Deletions cut 5 bases from V and 4 bases from J, with 14 bases between. CDR3 bases: TGCAGCGTTTCAGCAGCCGGTCTCACCGGGGAGCTGTTTTTT. This sequence encodes CSVSAAGLTGELFF.

CDR3 sequence reads: CASSRTDQTLHF. CDR3 sequence (DNA): TGTGCCAGCAGCCGGACAGACCAGACCCTCCACTTT. This chain joins TRBV2 and TRBJ1-6; TRBD1 is a possible D gene (6 bases). V lost 6 bases and J lost 14, with 14 bases in between. The CDR3 has 12 amino acids. The germline V gene encodes CDR1 SNHLY and CDR2 FYNNEI. Based on the CDR3 plus reference TRBV2 and TRBJ1-6, the full variable domain is EPEVTQTPSHQVTQMGQEVILRCVPISNHLYFYWYRQILGQKVEFLVSFYNNEISEKSEIFDDQFSVERPDGSNFTLKIRSTKLEDSAMYFCASSRTDQTLHFGNGTRLTVT.

The chain joins TRBV5-1 to TRBJ1-5, with D hard to call. The CDR3 is 13 amino acids. The V end lost 3 bases, the J end lost 4 bases, and 8 bases lay between the germline ends. CDR1 SGHRS and CDR2 YFSETQ come from the germline V gene. Here the CDR3 reads CASSSTVNQPQHF. The CDR3 nucleotides are TGCGCCAGCAGCTCCACGGTGAATCAGCCCCAGCATTTT.

V gene TRBV29-1 combines with J gene TRBJ2-3; a weak D match, TRBD2 (7 bases). This CDR3 region has 15 residues. V lost 8 bases and J 4 bases, leaving 22 bases between the germline ends. Germline CDR1 SQVTM, CDR2 ANQGSEA. In DNA, the CDR3 is TGCAGCTTTAATGGGGGGGGGCAGGGTGCAGATACGCAGTATTTT. Translating it yields CSFNGGGQGADTQYF.

CDR3 amino acids: CASSLAGSGGYTF. For the CDR3, the DNA is TGTGCCAGCAGCTTAGCAGGGTCTGGTGGCTACACCTTC. This chain links TRBV7-2 with TRBJ1-2; unclear D gene. The CDR3 has 13 residues. V was trimmed by 0 bases and J by 7 bases, leaving 9 bases between them. Germline V gene sequence: CDR1 SGHTA, CDR2 FQGNSA.

The chain recombines TRBV6-5 with TRBJ2-5; D uncertain. Germline V CDR1 and CDR2: MNHEY, SVGAGI. V lost 2 bases and J 2 bases, leaving 6 bases between the germline ends. The CDR3 runs to 13 residues. CDR3: CASSYVLQETQYF. For the CDR3, the DNA is TGTGCCAGCAGTTACGTACTTCAAGAGACCCAGTACTTC.

The rearrangement uses TRBV6-7 and TRBJ2-1; D assignment may be TRBD1 or TRBD2 (6 bases each). TRBV6-7 is an ORF, with its function uncertain. The CDR3 totals 12 residues. V was clipped by 9 bases and J by 5 bases, with 11 bases between them. In DNA, the CDR3 is TGTGCCAGTCTAGGGGGGAACAATGAGCAGTTCTTC. Translating gives CASLGGNNEQFF.

The chain is built from TRBV7-6 and TRBJ1-1, with TRBD1 as a possible D gene (5 bases). This CDR3 comprises 15 residues. Germline V lookup: CDR1 SGHVS, CDR2 FNYEAQ. V was pared by 1 base and J by 5 bases, with 14 bases between. The CDR3 DNA follows: TGTGCCAGCAGCTTAGAAGACAGTGCGGAGACTGAAGCTTTCTTT. This translates into CASSLEDSAETEAFF.

The rearrangement uses TRBV19 and TRBJ1-1; D may be TRBD1 (6 bases). The CDR3 spans 15 residues. Trimming stripped 6 bases from V and 4 bases from J, with 18 bases between. CDR1 is LNHDA, CDR2 SQIVND, per germline (reference sequence). The CDR3 DNA is TGTGCCAGTAGGGCCAACAGGGCCCCGGGCACTGAAGCTTTCTTT. It encodes CASRANRAPGTEAFF.

DNA of the CDR3: TGTGCCAGCAGCTTGACTAGTTCGGCAGATACGCAGTATTTT. Its protein is CASSLTSSADTQYF. The V call is TRBV7-9, the J call TRBJ2-3; the D gene is possibly TRBD2 (6 bases). Germline V gene lookup returns CDR1 SEHNR and CDR2 FQNEAQ (reference sequence). Trimming removed 3 bases from V and 4 bases from J, with 11 bases in between. This CDR3 has 14 residues. The full variable domain, in which reference TRBV7-9 and TRBJ2-3 provide the parts outside the CDR3, is DTGVSQNPRHKITKRGQNVTFRCDPISEHNRLYWYRQTLGQGPEFLTYFQNEAQLEKSRLLSDRFSAERPKGSFSTLEIQRTEQGDSAMYLCASSLTSSADTQYFGPGTRLTVL.

The rearrangement uses TRBV3-1 and TRBJ2-7; TRBD1 matches at 8 bases. V shed 4 bases, J shed 7 bases, and the junction held 15 bases outside the gene matches. This CDR3 has 16 amino acids. The V gene's germline CDR1 is LGHDT and CDR2 YNNKEL (reference sequence). For the CDR3, the DNA is TGTGCCAGCAGCCCATCCTCCCCAGGGGGCCGGAGGGAGCAGTACTTC. Protein: CASSPSSPGGRREQYF.

The CDR3 DNA reads TGTGCCAGCAGCCCAGGGACAGGGATGGGGAACATTCAGTACTTC. It encodes CASSPGTGMGNIQYF. The rearrangement uses TRBV11-3 and TRBJ2-4, with 9 bases identical to TRBD1. The CDR3 sequence is 15 residues long. Germline CDR1 is SGHNT and CDR2 is YENEEA. J was trimmed by 7 bases and V by 5 bases; bases with no gene match: 9. The full variable domain, its missing parts supplied by reference TRBV11-3 and TRBJ2-4, is EAGVVQSPRYKIIEKKQPVAFWCNPISGHNTLYWYLQNLGQGPELLIRYENEEAVDDSQLPKDRFSAERLKGVDSTLKIQPAELGDSAVYLCASSPGTGMGNIQYFGAGTRLSVL.

The V and J genes are TRBV29-1 and TRBJ2-1; perhaps TRBD1 as D (5 bases). Trimming took 0 bases from V and 4 from J, leaving 10 bases between them. This CDR3 has 14 amino acids. Germline V gene sequence: CDR1 SQVTM, CDR2 ANQGSEA. The CDR3 loop reads CSVEDMTEYNEQFF. The DNA for the CDR3 is TGCAGCGTTGAAGATATGACAGAGTACAATGAGCAGTTCTTC.

This clonotype came up once. V usage is TRBV20-1 and J usage is TRBJ2-3, with TRBD2 matching over 8 bases. Unmatched junction bases numbered 13, after V lost 6 bases and J lost 5 bases. The CDR3 spans 15 residues. The V gene's germline CDR1 is DFQATT and CDR2 SNEGSKA (reference sequence). In nucleotides, the CDR3 is TGCAGTGCCCGGACGGGAGCGGGGGTATTAGATACGCAGTATTTT. Protein product: CSARTGAGVLDTQYF.

The chain couples TRBV6-2 or TRBV6-3 to TRBJ2-5; TRBD1 agrees at 12 bases. V gave up 2 bases and J gave up 2 bases; unmatched junction bases: 3. Germline V gene sequence: CDR1 MNHEY, CDR2 SVGEGT. The CDR3 is 16 residues long. The CDR3 DNA reads TGTGCCAGCAGTTACCGGGACAGGGGGCGTCAAGAGACCCAGTACTTC. Its protein product is CASSYRDRGRQETQYF.

This chain connects TRBV29-1 to TRBJ2-7, with TRBD1 matching over 8 bases. Germline V CDR1 and CDR2: SQVTM, ANQGSEA. Trimming cost V 6 bases and J 2 bases; bases outside gene matches: 9. This CDR3 spans 14 amino acids. The CDR3 loop reads CSVKQGDQPYEQYF. The CDR3 DNA follows: TGCAGCGTGAAACAGGGGGACCAGCCCTACGAGCAGTACTTC.

The genes are TRBV18 and TRBJ2-7, with a possible D match to TRBD2 (5 bases). In germline, CDR1 is KGHSH, CDR2 LQKENI. V was cut by 0 bases and J by 9 bases, with 21 bases left in between. The CDR3 sequence is 16 residues long. CDR3 nucleotide sequence: TGTGCCAGCTCACCACCGGAACGACGCGGTATGGGAGCGCAGTACTTC. It yields the protein CASSPPERRGMGAQYF.

DNA of the CDR3: TGCAGTGCTTCGGGACAAGGATCTGGGGCCAACGTCCTGACTTTC. Residues: CSASGQGSGANVLTF. The rearrangement uses TRBV20-1 and TRBJ2-6; D may be TRBD1 (6 bases). The CDR3 has 15 residues. Trimming took off 5 bases at V and 1 base at J, with 12 bases between the two ends. The V gene's germline CDR1 is DFQATT and CDR2 SNEGSKA (reference sequence).